One and the same sample provided the 19 T cell receptor beta chains below, sequenced in a study of blood T cells in healthy people across ages. For the second PCR, which ran for 7 to 11 cycles, a sample-barcoded 5' primer and a J-beta primer mix were used. TCRdb reprocessed the 5' RACE reads via MiXCR and lists one record per CDR3 protein. The table includes almost 300,000 distinct CDR3 sequences, around 27% detected once. Material: blood. The receptors originated from a woman aged 70-85 years in good health.

CDR3: CASRLGGGSYNSPLHF. For the CDR3, the DNA is TGTGCCAGCAGGTTGGGGGGTGGATCCTATAATTCACCCCTCCACTTT. This chain connects TRBV7-2 to TRBJ1-6; TRBD1 might be the D (5 bases). CDR1 is SGHTA and CDR2 is FQGNSA in the germline V gene. Trimming pared 6 bases from V and 1 base from J, leaving 13 bases between. This CDR3 has 16 residues.

The gene calls are TRBV10-3 and TRBJ2-3, with 9 bases matching TRBD2. The J segment lost 3 bases and the V segment lost 0 bases, leaving 1 base of the junction unmatched. CDR3 size: 15 residues. Germline V gives CDR1 ENHRY, CDR2 SYGVKD. CDR3 in amino acids: CAISESAGGTDTQYF. CDR3 bases: TGTGCCATCAGTGAGTCGGCGGGAGGGACAGATACGCAGTATTTT.

V is TRBV11-3 and J is TRBJ2-2; TRBD2 aligns across 14 bases. Germline CDR1 and CDR2: SGHNT and YENEEA. CDR3 length equals 18 residues. V trimming: 4 bases; J trimming: 4 bases; junction bases outside the gene matches: 8. CDR3 in DNA: TGTGCCAGCAGCTCGGGACTAGCGGGAGAATTAGGCACCGGGGAGCTGTTTTTT. It encodes CASSSGLAGELGTGELFF.

This clonotype has a handful of counts. The chain combines TRBV5-1 with TRBJ1-2; 7 bases match TRBD1. Germline V gene data show CDR1 as SGHRS and CDR2 as YFSETQ. The trim removed 4 bases at V and 8 bases at J, leaving 11 bases unmatched. The CDR3 loop spans 14 amino acids. The CDR3 bases are TGCGCCAGCAGCGCCAGACAGGGACCGGAAGGCTACACCTTC. Its protein product is CASSARQGPEGYTF.

V is TRBV7-9 and J is TRBJ2-1; TRBD2 matches 12 bases. The V and J ends lost 5 bases and 8 bases, in that order; junction bases with no gene match: 10. The CDR3 contains 16 residues. Germline assignment: CDR1 SEHNR and CDR2 FQNEAQ (reference sequence). CDR3 DNA sequence: TGTGCCAGCAGCGCCAGACTAGCGGGAGTCCTCGATGAGCAGTTCTTC. This gives the protein CASSARLAGVLDEQFF.

CDR3 nucleotides: TGTGCCACCAGCAGAGTTCGCGGGCAAGAGACCCAGTACTTC. Translated: CATSRVRGQETQYF. V and J are TRBV15 and TRBJ2-5, with a tentative D call TRBD2 (5 bases). The length of the CDR3 is 14 residues. V shed 1 base and J shed 2 bases, with 8 bases lying between them. CDR1 and CDR2 (germline): LNHNV, YYDKDF (reference sequence).

J is TRBJ2-7 and V is TRBV5-1, with D possibly being TRBD1 or TRBD2 (5 bases each). Germline V gene data show CDR1 as SGHRS and CDR2 as YFSETQ. With 6 bases removed from V and 3 bases from J, the gap between germline ends came to 13 bases. This CDR3 contains 13 residues. DNA for the CDR3: TGCGCCAGCACAAGTGGGACCAACTACGAGCAGTACTTC. Translated: CASTSGTNYEQYF.

The chain joins TRBV7-9 to TRBJ1-5, with unresolved D. The CDR3 is 18 amino acids. CDR1 SEHNR and CDR2 FQNEAQ come from the germline V gene (reference sequence). Trimming stripped 2 bases from V and 3 bases from J, with 20 bases between. The CDR3 DNA reads TGTGCCAGCAGCTTACAAGTAGGTGTAGCCACGACCAATCAGCCCCAGCATTTT. As protein: CASSLQVGVATTNQPQHF.

This chain uses TRBV4-1 with TRBJ1-5; D might be TRBD1 (5 bases). Per germline, CDR1 MGHRA and CDR2 YSYEKL. The CDR3 length is 15 residues. Trimming removed 5 bases at V and 6 bases at J, with 17 bases between. CDR3 bases: TGCGCCAGCAGCTTAGCGGCGGGGGTAGGTCAGCCCCAGCATTTT. Amino acids: CASSLAAGVGQPQHF.

The chain carries TRBV6-5 and TRBJ1-5; D remains ambiguous. CDR3 length: 13 amino acids. The germline CDR1 and CDR2 sequences are MNHEY and SVGAGI. V was clipped by 5 bases and J by 6 bases, with 11 bases between them. DNA for the CDR3: TGTGCCAGCAGTAAATCACCAAGTCAGCCCCAGCATTTT. Residues: CASSKSPSQPQHF.

This clonotype was seen more than once but under ten times. The chain carries TRBV4-2 and TRBJ2-1; 12 nucleotides align to TRBD2. Germline CDR1 and CDR2: LGHNA and YNFKEQ. The CDR3 length is 16 residues. J lost 7 bases, V lost 0 bases, and 4 bases had no gene match. The CDR3 reads CASSQDQTSGSNEQFF. CDR3 coding DNA: TGTGCCAGCAGCCAAGATCAGACTAGCGGGAGTAATGAGCAGTTCTTC.

The gene calls are TRBV7-6 and TRBJ1-1; no definite D call. The CDR3 totals 16 residues. Trimming pared 4 bases from V and 0 bases from J, leaving 15 bases between. Germline values: CDR1 SGHVS, CDR2 FNYEAQ. The CDR3 DNA reads as TGTGCCAGCAGCTCCGCGCTACCGGGAGTGAACACTGAAGCTTTCTTT. Amino acid sequence: CASSSALPGVNTEAFF. The entire variable domain, with the rest obtained from reference TRBV7-6 and TRBJ1-1, is as follows: GAGVSQSPRYKVTKRGQDVALRCDPISGHVSLYWYRQALGQGPEFLTYFNYEAQQDKSGLPNDRFSAERPEGSISTLTIQRTEQRDSAMYRCASSSALPGVNTEAFFGQGTRLTVV.

This clonotype was recorded at least ten times. The CDR3: CASSFTGQITDTQYF. CDR3 coding DNA: TGTGCCAGCAGCTTCACGGGACAGATCACAGATACGCAGTATTTT. The chain couples TRBV13 to TRBJ2-3; 7 nucleotides line up with TRBD1. With 3 bases clipped from V and 2 bases from J, the junction kept 5 bases outside the gene matches. Germline V gene sequence: CDR1 PRHDT, CDR2 FYEKMQ (reference sequence). This CDR3 is 15 amino acids long.

The V and J genes are TRBV29-1 and TRBJ1-1; 8 nucleotides match TRBD1. V was pared by 2 bases and J by 3 bases, with 2 bases of the junction left unmatched. CDR3 size: 13 residues. The germline V gene has CDR1 SQVTM and CDR2 ANQGSEA. The CDR3 region is CSVEQGAYTEAFF. The CDR3 DNA follows: TGCAGCGTTGAACAGGGGGCTTACACTGAAGCTTTCTTT.

The chain joins TRBV29-1 to TRBJ2-3; D possibly corresponds to TRBD1 (5 bases). The CDR3 covers 14 residues. V gave up 6 bases and J gave up 0 bases, with 13 bases separating them. Per germline, CDR1 SQVTM and CDR2 ANQGSEA. The CDR3 DNA follows: TGCAGCGTCGTACAGGACCTGAGCACAGATACGCAGTATTTT. Translating it yields CSVVQDLSTDTQYF.

This clonotype was seen more than once but under ten times. Compared with germline, one end of the junction differs, possibly owing to a read error. The chain employs TRBV7-2 and TRBJ2-7; D uncertain. The V gene's germline CDR1 is SGHTA and CDR2 FQGNSA. The CDR3 spans 15 residues. In DNA, the CDR3 is TGTGCCAGCGGCTTAGATAACGTAGCCTCCTACGAGCAGTACTTC. This sequence encodes CASGLDNVASYEQYF.

In this sample, this clonotype turned up a few times. The chain carries TRBV29-1 and TRBJ2-2; unclear D gene. Germline loops: CDR1 SQVTM, CDR2 ANQGSEA. This CDR3 has 14 amino acids. Trimming removed 4 bases from V and 7 bases from J, with 16 bases in between. CDR3 in amino acids: CSVGPPGYGGELFF. CDR3 bases: TGCAGCGTTGGACCCCCCGGGTATGGCGGGGAGCTGTTTTTT.

This clonotype was seen at least ten times. The chain is built from TRBV7-2 and TRBJ2-5; no reliable D call. The length of the CDR3 is 13 residues. CDR1 is SGHTA, CDR2 FQGNSA, per germline. The V and J ends lost 2 bases and 5 bases respectively, with 9 bases between them. The CDR3 DNA sequence: TGTGCCAGCAGCTTAAGCCTAGGGGAGACCCAGTACTTC. Its protein is CASSLSLGETQYF.

This rearrangement joins TRBV3-1 to TRBJ1-2, with 9 bases that match TRBD1. The CDR3 sequence is 14 residues long. Trimming cost V 6 bases and J 8 bases; bases outside gene matches: 10. Per germline, CDR1 LGHDT and CDR2 YNNKEL (reference sequence). CDR3 loop: CASSLTGGMQGYTF. In DNA, the CDR3 is TGTGCCAGCAGTCTGACAGGGGGAATGCAGGGCTACACCTTC.